This T cell receptor beta chain was documented in a study of memory CD4+ T cells and cytomegalovirus serostatus. CDR3 length: 13 amino acids. V lost 2 bases and J 5 bases, leaving 13 bases between the germline ends. Germline-derived CDR1 and CDR2 are GTSNPN and SVGIG (reference sequence). TCRdb's copy holds only in-frame clones and misses some; the assay was immunoSEQ multiplex PCR. The sample has 50,000 to 60,000 clones, 80% seen once. Single viable CD3+CD4+CD8-CD45RO+ cells were sorted as the memory CD4+ T cells. Specimen: memory CD4+ T cells from blood. The chain joins TRBV30 to TRBJ2-7, with D possibly matching TRBD2 (5 bases). The TCR was taken from an adult in good health and CMV-seropositive. CDR3 amino acids: CAWSMGRENEQYF. The CDR3 nucleotides read TGTGCCTGGAGTATGGGAAGGGAGAACGAGCAGTACTTC.